This entry describes one T cell receptor beta chain. As yet, its antigen is unknown. The repertoire was sequenced with immunoSEQ multiplex PCR; TCRdb's copy has only in-frame clones and lacks some. This table has under 2,500,000 clones, around 95% appearing once. The data are from a study of shared clonotypes between healthy human individuals. The CDR3 covers 14 residues. Germline assignment: CDR1 SGHTA and CDR2 FQGNSA. The V gene end was trimmed by 5 bases and the J gene end by 3 bases; junction bases not matched to a gene: 3. Study-wide results and caveats: Clonotype sharing among donors was thought likely to change with sequencing depth.

CD45RA-negative memory and CD45RA+ naive subsets were split from the CD4+ cells. V and J are TRBV7-2 and TRBJ1-4; 7 nucleotides line up with TRBD1. This TCR derives from a man between 18 and 35 years old in good health. The sample was naive CD4+ T cells sorted from blood. Subset described: CD45RA+ positively selected. The DNA of the CDR3 is TGTGCCAGCAGCGTAGACAGGGCTAATGAAAAACTGTTTTTT. It encodes CASSVDRANEKLFF.